These 5 T cell receptor beta chains originate from one sample sequenced in a study of shared clonotypes between healthy human individuals. Some clones are missing from TCRdb's copy, which holds only in-frame ones; the method was immunoSEQ multiplex PCR. This table holds over a million clones, approximately 96% found once. The sample was naive CD4+ T cells sorted from blood. Subset meaning: CD45RA+ positively selected. Source of these receptors: a man aged 25 to 40 in good health.

V is TRBV28 and J is TRBJ1-5, with D tentatively TRBD1 (5 bases). The CDR3 is 16 residues long. CDR1 is MDHEN, CDR2 SYDVKM, per germline. The V end was cut by 3 bases, the J end by 6 bases, with 18 bases between. CDR3 in amino acids: CASSFRDVGWGQPQHF. The CDR3 nucleotides read TGTGCCAGCAGTTTCCGGGACGTGGGTTGGGGTCAGCCCCAGCATTTT.

Points on this clone: The same CDR3 arises from other DNA sequences in this sample as well. The chain is built from TRBV7-8 and TRBJ2-7; D remains ambiguous. CDR1 SGHVS and CDR2 FQNEAQ come from the germline V gene. This CDR3 contains 14 residues. V was pared by 1 base and J by 2 bases, with 9 bases between. In nucleotides, the CDR3 is TGTGCCAGCAGCTTAGAGGCAGGACCCTACGAGCAGTACTTC. This gives the protein CASSLEAGPYEQYF. Variable domain in full (rest from reference TRBV7-8 and TRBJ2-7): GAGVSQSPRYKVAKRGQDVALRCDPISGHVSLFWYQQALGQGPEFLTYFQNEAQLDKSGLPSDRFFAERPEGSVSTLKIQRTQQEDSAVYLCASSLEAGPYEQYFGPGTRLTVT.

V gene TRBV6-5 combines with J gene TRBJ1-1; the D is unclear. V dropped 2 bases and J dropped 5 bases, with 12 bases sitting between them. CDR1 and CDR2 from the germline V gene are MNHEY and SVGAGI. CDR3 size: 14 residues. The CDR3 DNA reads as TGTGCCAGCAGTTACGCCGACCGCGTTACTGAAGCTTTCTTT. As protein: CASSYADRVTEAFF.

CDR3 amino acids: CASSSYRDQPQHF. The CDR3 bases are TGTGCCAGCAGCTCGTACAGGGATCAGCCCCAGCATTTT. The gene calls are TRBV7-8 and TRBJ1-5; D may be TRBD1 (6 bases). The CDR3 totals 13 residues. V was shortened by 4 bases and J by 5 bases, with 9 bases between the two germline ends. The germline gives CDR1 SGHVS, CDR2 FQNEAQ.

V is TRBV27 and J is TRBJ2-2; D is uncertain. The V and J ends lost 8 bases and 0 bases respectively, with 1 base between them. Germline lookup yields CDR1 MNHEY and CDR2 SMNVEV (reference sequence). This CDR3 is built from 11 residues. The CDR3 here is CASANTGELFF. CDR3 in DNA: TGTGCCAGCGCGAACACCGGGGAGCTGTTTTTT.